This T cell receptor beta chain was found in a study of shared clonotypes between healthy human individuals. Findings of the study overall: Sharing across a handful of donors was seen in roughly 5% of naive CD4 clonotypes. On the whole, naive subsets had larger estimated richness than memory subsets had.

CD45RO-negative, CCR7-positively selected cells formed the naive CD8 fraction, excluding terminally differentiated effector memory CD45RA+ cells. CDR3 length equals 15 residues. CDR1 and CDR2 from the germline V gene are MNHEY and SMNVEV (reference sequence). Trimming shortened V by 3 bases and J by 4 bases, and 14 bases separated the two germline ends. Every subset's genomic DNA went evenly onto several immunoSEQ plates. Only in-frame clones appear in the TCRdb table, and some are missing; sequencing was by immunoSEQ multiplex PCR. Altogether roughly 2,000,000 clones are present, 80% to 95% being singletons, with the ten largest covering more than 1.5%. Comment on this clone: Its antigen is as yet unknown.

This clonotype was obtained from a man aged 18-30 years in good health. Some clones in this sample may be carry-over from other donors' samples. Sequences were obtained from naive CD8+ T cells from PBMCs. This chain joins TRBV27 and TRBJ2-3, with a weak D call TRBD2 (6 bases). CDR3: CASSFAGTSADTQYF. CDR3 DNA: TGTGCCAGCAGTTTCGCGGGAACGTCGGCAGATACGCAGTATTTT.